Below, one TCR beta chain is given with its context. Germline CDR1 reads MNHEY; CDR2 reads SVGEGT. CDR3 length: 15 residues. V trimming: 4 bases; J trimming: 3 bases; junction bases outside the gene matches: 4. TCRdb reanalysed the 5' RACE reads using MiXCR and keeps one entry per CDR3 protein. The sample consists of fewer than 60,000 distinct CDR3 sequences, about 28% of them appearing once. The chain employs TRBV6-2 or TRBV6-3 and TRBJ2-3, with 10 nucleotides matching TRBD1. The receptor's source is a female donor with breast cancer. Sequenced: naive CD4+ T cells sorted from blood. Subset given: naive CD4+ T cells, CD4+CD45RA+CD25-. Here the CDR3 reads CASSSPGQGTDTQYF. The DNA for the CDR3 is TGTGCCAGCAGTTCACCGGGACAGGGGACAGATACGCAGTATTTT.